This note documents a single T cell receptor beta chain sequence. These data are taken from a study of regulatory T cells in long-lasting Graves disease. Study information: Under 3 months of antithyroid drugs had been taken by newly diagnosed Graves' patients.

Time point noted: newly diagnosed GD, antithyroid drugs for less than 3 months. RNA from PBMCs was the source of the TCR library. CDR1 and CDR2 from the germline V gene are LGHDT and YNNKEL (reference sequence). Trimming removed 4 bases from V and 3 bases from J, with 13 bases in between. The length of the CDR3 is 14 residues. TCR beta libraries were built with iRepertoire HTBI primers and Arm-PCR of CDR3 regions. Per the original methods: Among the samples, 50 to 80 TRBV and 14 TRBJ segments were identified. One entry per CDR3 protein results from TCRdb running MiXCR on the multiplex PCR reads. The authors' filters were not applied to this entry. The table includes 440,000 or so distinct CDR3 sequences, 15% detected once. A further study also used this sample, focusing on T cells in Graves' hyperthyroidism and ophthalmopathy. This second study says: Stable Graves' hyperthyroidism denoted no ophthalmopathy progression over 18 months. HTBI primers drove first-round RT-PCR of the TCR CDR3.

This TCR derives from a woman aged 25-40 years with Graves disease. The genes are TRBV3-1 and TRBJ2-7; D possibly corresponds to TRBD2 (6 bases). The sample in question was peripheral blood mononuclear cells (PBMCs), obtained at new diagnosis, from a patient treated with antithyroid drugs. The DNA of the CDR3 is TGTGCCAGCAGCCGAAGCGGGTCTTTCTACGAGCAGTACTTC. As protein: CASSRSGSFYEQYF.